This TCR beta chain originates from a study of OX40 agonist ivuxolimab in advanced cancers. V lost 1 base, J lost 1 base, and 10 bases lay in between. Germline loops: CDR1 MNHEY, CDR2 SVGAGI. The CDR3 is made up of 15 amino acids. TCRdb's table, derived via immunoSEQ multiplex PCR, lists solely in-frame clones and lacks some. The sample lists about 41,000 clones; about 89% were seen once. J is TRBJ2-5 and V is TRBV6-5; D might be TRBD2 (6 bases). The sample was CD4+ or CD8+ T cells sorted from blood, taken in a trial of the OX40 agonist ivuxolimab. The TCR comes from an adult with an advanced solid tumor such as melanoma, head and neck, liver or kidney cancer. The CDR3 spells CASSYWGGGQETQYF. As DNA, the CDR3 is TGTGCCAGCAGTTACTGGGGAGGTGGCCAAGAGACCCAGTACTTC.